The sequence of this T cell receptor (beta chain) was determined in a study of chemoradiotherapy in HPV16-positive cancers. General study results and limits: Candidate HPV-specific clones and E7-related TCR motifs grew in tumor during treatment.

Assay used: immunoSEQ multiplex PCR; TCRdb lists only in-frame clones, some missing. Of approximately 30,000 clones listed, 93% are singletons. Of note for this clone: Its target is unknown.

The junction had 11 bases not matched to a gene; V was cut back by 3 bases and J by 3 bases. The V gene's germline CDR1 is MDHEN and CDR2 SYDVKM. The CDR3 loop spans 17 amino acids. The rearrangement joins TRBV28 to TRBJ2-7; 10 nucleotides match TRBD2. The sequence was obtained from a human donor with HPV-associated anogenital cancer. The starting material was blood, obtained from a patient who underwent chemoradiotherapy. CDR3 sequence: CASSLSLGLALNYEQYF. CDR3 in DNA: TGTGCCAGCAGTTTGAGCCTGGGACTAGCGCTAAACTACGAGCAGTACTTC.